This T cell receptor beta chain was obtained from a study of blood T cell dynamics during melanoma immunotherapy (dated by TCRdb to 2018 to 2021). Some background on the complete study: All patients had metastatic melanoma and were given first-line pembrolizumab or nivolumab plus ipilimumab as standard of care in the United Kingdom. Peripheral T cell receptor repertoires of metastatic melanoma patients were profiled before and after one cycle of checkpoint inhibitor therapy to find early correlates of response. A training cohort was formed from consecutive patients, and a further independent group of patients from the same centre was pooled into an external validation set.

For every bulk PBMC sample, a fixed 350 ng of DNA was loaded. The immunoSEQ TCRb Assay kit was used according to manufacturer instructions to amplify TCR beta CDR3 sequences from genomic DNA. The KAPA Library Quantification Kit for Illumina platforms was used to quantify the pooled libraries by qPCR. Pooled libraries were sequenced on an Illumina NextSeq 500, clustered at roughly 0.6-1.1 pM. The paper's processing steps were these. The TCR data were analyzed using immunoSEQ ANALYZER and the R LymphoSeq package. A rearrangement efficiency score was calculated as productive divided by the sum of productive and non-productive CDR3 sequences. Clonality was measured with the Gini coefficient and diversity with the Renyi index at alpha=1, compared pairwise between timepoints within each patient. In LymphoSeq, clonal relatedness was computed using an edit distance of 3, and repertoire similarity was computed using the Bhattacharyya coefficient. To classify response, a linear discriminant analysis based on week-3 changes in clonality and diversity was built using the R MASS and caret packages. The clones in this table, taken by TCRdb from immuneACCESS, are in-frame only. Not every clone is retained; where verified, under half of the shortfall comes from an unresolved V gene, and the cause of the rest is unknown. That table gives V, J and clone size, and the DNA gave D and trimming. The sample table records approximately 14,000 clones; 92% of these occur just once. The top ten clones comprise over 0.85% of the sample.

The label giving this sample's time point can be read as: week 3, after first cycle of checkpoint inhibitor. Blood samples were taken at two points: before treatment (T0) and at week 3 (W3), which came after the first cycle of checkpoint blockade. Except for two patients with rapid clinical progression, response was assessed 12 weeks after the first infusion by RECIST 1.1; disease control meant complete response, partial response or stable disease. Patients with prior systemic cancer treatment, concomitant immunosuppressant therapy or synchronous other active malignancies were excluded. TCR beta was sequenced in both bulk PBMC and plasma cell-free DNA in order to track circulating cells as well as T cell turnover. Lymphoprep and SepMate tubes were used to isolate PBMC from blood, and red cell lysis was then performed. QIAamp DNA Blood Mini kits were used to extract DNA from PBMC and sorted T cell subsets.

On this clone: What this receptor recognizes is not known. The input lacks base qualities; no much larger clone sits a single base away.

V is pruned by 6 bases and J by 1 base, leaving 8 bases of the junction without a gene match. The cysteine opens and the phenylalanine closes a CDR3 of 15 amino acids. Solely the CDR3 DNA is kept, with 45 bases framed from the first base. CDR1 and CDR2 are drawn from the germline V gene: MDHEN, SYDVKM. The investigation overall reported the following: The study was unable to establish whether the T cell clones driving the repertoire changes were melanoma-specific or instead reflected general immune activation. The relatively small sample size was recognized as a factor that could limit how well the results generalize. Unlike progressors, patients who went on to achieve disease control showed a bifurcated reorganization of the PBMC repertoire at W3, with either increased clonality or increased diversity.

The clonotype comes from a human donor with melanoma. This specimen consisted of blood, obtained from a patient treated with checkpoint blockade. The chain is made from TRBV28 and TRBJ1-1, with TRBD1 matching 7 junction bases. The DNA sequence follows: TGTGCCAGCAGCACTACAGGGGCCGGGAACACTGAAGCTTTCTTT. Protein translation: CASSTTGAGNTEAFF.